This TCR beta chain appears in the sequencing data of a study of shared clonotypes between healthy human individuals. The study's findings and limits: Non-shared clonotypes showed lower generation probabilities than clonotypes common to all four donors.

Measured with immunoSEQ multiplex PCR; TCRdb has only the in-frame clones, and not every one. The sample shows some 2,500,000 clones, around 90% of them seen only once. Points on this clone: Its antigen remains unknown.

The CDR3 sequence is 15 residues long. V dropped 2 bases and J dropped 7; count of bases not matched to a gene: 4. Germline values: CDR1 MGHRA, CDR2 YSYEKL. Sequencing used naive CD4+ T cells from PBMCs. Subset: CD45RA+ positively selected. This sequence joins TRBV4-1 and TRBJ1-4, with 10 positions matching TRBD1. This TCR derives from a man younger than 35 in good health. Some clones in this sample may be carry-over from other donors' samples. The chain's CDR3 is CASSQSGTGVEKLFF. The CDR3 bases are TGCGCCAGCAGCCAATCCGGGACAGGGGTTGAAAAACTGTTTTTT.